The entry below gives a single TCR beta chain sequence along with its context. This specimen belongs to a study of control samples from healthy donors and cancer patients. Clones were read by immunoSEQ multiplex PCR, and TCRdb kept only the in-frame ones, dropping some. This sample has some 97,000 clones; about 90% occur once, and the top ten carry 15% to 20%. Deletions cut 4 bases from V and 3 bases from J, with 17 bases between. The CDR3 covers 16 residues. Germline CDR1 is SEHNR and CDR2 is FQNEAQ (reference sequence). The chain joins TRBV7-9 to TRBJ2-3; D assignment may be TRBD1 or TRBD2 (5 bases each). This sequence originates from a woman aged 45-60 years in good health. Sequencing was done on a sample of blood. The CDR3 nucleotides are TGTGCCAGCAGCTCCAGAACGGGGCTTTTTACAGATACGCAGTATTTT. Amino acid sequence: CASSSRTGLFTDTQYF.